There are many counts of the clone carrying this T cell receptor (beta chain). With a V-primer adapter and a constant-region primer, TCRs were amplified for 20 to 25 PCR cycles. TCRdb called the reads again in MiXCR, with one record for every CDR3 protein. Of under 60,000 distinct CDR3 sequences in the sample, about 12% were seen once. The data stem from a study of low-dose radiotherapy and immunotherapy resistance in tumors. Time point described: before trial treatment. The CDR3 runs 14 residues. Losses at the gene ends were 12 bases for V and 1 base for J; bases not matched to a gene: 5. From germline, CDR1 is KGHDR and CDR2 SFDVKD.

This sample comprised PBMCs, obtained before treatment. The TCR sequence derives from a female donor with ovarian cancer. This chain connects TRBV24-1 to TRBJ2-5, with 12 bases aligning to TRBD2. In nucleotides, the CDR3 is TGTGCCCCGGGACTAGCGGGCTTCCAAGAGACCCAGTACTTC. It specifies CAPGLAGFQETQYF.